The 13 T cell receptor beta chains listed next were all sequenced from one sample in a study of Ad26.COV2.S vaccination and SARS-CoV-2 variants (dated by TCRdb to 2020 to 2022). The library came from the immunoSEQ multiplex PCR assay. Drawn from immuneACCESS, this table holds only the in-frame rearrangements with V and J called that TCRdb kept. Clones are partly lost; checked studies trace under half to an unresolved V gene and leave the rest unexplained. This sample holds roughly 300,000 clones; 70% to 90% were observed only once. Over 8.5% of the sample comes from the top ten. Per the publication, the treatment or condition label means: around 19 received Ad26.COV2.S at low or high dose, single or two shots; five or six received placebo; per-sample allocation not given. Repertoires of vaccine and placebo recipients were sequenced from samples collected on day 63 after the first injection. Material: peripheral blood, obtained in a trial of Ad26.COV2.S vaccine versus placebo. The receptor source for this set is a person between 18 and 60 years old who received the Ad26.COV2.S COVID-19 vaccine or a placebo.

The chain employs TRBV29-1 and TRBJ2-1; the D is unclear. Between the trimmed V and J ends, which lost 6 bases and 5 bases, there was a span of 17 bases. The V gene's germline CDR1 is SQVTM and CDR2 ANQGSEA. There are 14 residues in the CDR3. The DNA for the CDR3 is TGCAGCGTCGCAACCTCATTGGGAAACAATGAGCAGTTCTTC. Translated, it gives CSVATSLGNNEQFF.

V and J are TRBV6-6 and TRBJ2-7, with 7 bases that match TRBD2. The CDR3 totals 15 residues. With 7 bases clipped from V and 0 bases from J, the junction kept 9 bases outside the gene matches. The germline gives CDR1 MNHNY, CDR2 SVGAGI (reference sequence). The chain's CDR3 is CASTRSGASSYEQYF. The DNA of the CDR3 is TGTGCCAGCACCAGAAGCGGGGCGAGCTCCTACGAGCAGTACTTC.

The table lists this clone with a few counts. The chain combines TRBV5-1 with TRBJ1-2, with D perhaps TRBD1 (5 bases). The CDR3 is 14 amino acids. The germline V gene encodes CDR1 SGHRS and CDR2 YFSETQ. Trimming removed 1 base from V and 5 bases from J, with 12 bases in between. Here the CDR3 reads CASSLNTGQYGYTF. The DNA of the CDR3 is TGCGCCAGCAGCTTGAACACAGGCCAATATGGCTACACCTTC.

The chain recombines TRBV10-3 with TRBJ2-3; D is unresolved. CDR1 and CDR2 from the germline V gene are ENHRY and SYGVKD. The CDR3 totals 16 residues. With 11 bases removed from V and 0 bases from J, the gap between germline ends came to 21 bases. CDR3 protein: CASLGRYPSSTDTQYF. CDR3 coding DNA: TGTGCCTCCCTGGGCCGCTATCCATCTAGCACAGATACGCAGTATTTT.

The rearrangement links TRBV27 to TRBJ1-5, with D possibly being TRBD1 (6 bases). This CDR3 spans 16 amino acids. Germline CDR1 and CDR2: MNHEY and SMNVEV (reference sequence). V lost 6 bases to trimming and J lost 0 bases, with 15 bases between them. In nucleotides, the CDR3 is TGTGCCAGCAGCCCTACAGGGCTTTATAGCAATCAGCCCCAGCATTTT. This codes for CASSPTGLYSNQPQHF.

The V gene is TRBV3-1 (or the pseudogene TRBV3-2), the J gene TRBJ2-7; a weak D match, TRBD2 (5 bases). This CDR3 is built from 14 residues. Germline CDR1 is LGHDT and CDR2 is YNNKEL (reference sequence). V dropped 4 bases and J dropped 4 bases, with 14 bases sitting between them. CDR3 protein: CASSRLATPYEQYF. The DNA of the CDR3 is TGTGCCAGCAGCCGGCTAGCAACCCCTTACGAGCAGTACTTC.

This clone was recorded only once. The chain couples TRBV6-6 to TRBJ2-4; D call uncertain. The V and J ends lost 9 bases and 3 bases respectively, with 12 bases between them. Per germline, CDR1 MNHNY and CDR2 SVGAGI (reference sequence). The CDR3 spans 13 residues. The CDR3 DNA sequence: TGTGCCAGTAAGGAGAACAACAAAAACATTCAGTACTTC. Translated, it gives CASKENNKNIQYF.

The chain employs TRBV18 and TRBJ2-3; TRBD1 agrees at 7 bases. With 3 bases clipped from V and 4 bases from J, the junction kept 10 bases outside the gene matches. Germline V gives CDR1 KGHSH, CDR2 LQKENI. The length of the CDR3 is 16 residues. CDR3 sequence: CASSPSLTGKADTQYF. CDR3 sequence (DNA): TGTGCCAGCTCACCCAGTTTGACAGGGAAGGCAGATACGCAGTATTTT.

The rearrangement uses TRBV2 and TRBJ2-1; 7 bases line up with TRBD2. The ends lost 4 bases at V and 10 bases at J; junction bases unmatched: 4. This CDR3 region has 12 residues. From germline, CDR1 is SNHLY and CDR2 FYNNEI. For the CDR3, the DNA is TGTGCCAGCAGTGTGGGCGGGGGAGAGCAGTTCTTC. Translating it yields CASSVGGGEQFF. The full variable domain, rest sourced from reference TRBV2 and TRBJ2-1, is EPEVTQTPSHQVTQMGQEVILRCVPISNHLYFYWYRQILGQKVEFLVSFYNNEISEKSEIFDDQFSVERPDGSNFTLKIRSTKLEDSAMYFCASSVGGGEQFFGPGTRLTVL.

The chain joins TRBV6-1 to TRBJ1-5; TRBD1 might be the D (5 bases). This CDR3 is built from 15 residues. V lost 2 bases and J 4 bases, leaving 12 bases between the germline ends. CDR1 is MNHNS, CDR2 SASEGT, per germline. CDR3 protein: CASSEWSGSNQPQHF. For the CDR3, the DNA is TGTGCCAGCAGTGAATGGTCAGGGAGTAATCAGCCCCAGCATTTT.

The chain carries TRBV5-1 and TRBJ2-2; D perhaps matches TRBD2 (5 bases). Trimming removed 3 bases from V and 5 bases from J, with 11 bases in between. This CDR3 is built from 14 residues. Germline CDR1 SGHRS, CDR2 YFSETQ. The CDR3 DNA is TGCGCCAGCAGCTACCGGGAAGGAACCGGGGAGCTGTTTTTT. Translating it yields CASSYREGTGELFF. The full variable domain, in which reference TRBV5-1 and TRBJ2-2 provide the parts outside the CDR3, is KAGVTQTPRYLIKTRGQQVTLSCSPISGHRSVSWYQQTPGQGLQFLFEYFSETQRNKGNFPGRFSGRQFSNSRSEMNVSTLELGDSALYLCASSYREGTGELFFGEGSRLTVL.

This rearrangement joins TRBV28 to TRBJ1-1, with D maybe TRBD1 (6 bases). This CDR3 contains 14 residues. CDR1 and CDR2 (germline): MDHEN, SYDVKM. The V end was cut by 7 bases, the J end by 2 bases, with 14 bases between. The CDR3 region is CASTRGGHNTEAFF. The CDR3 coding sequence is TGTGCCAGCACCCGGGGGGGGCATAACACTGAAGCTTTCTTT.

V usage is TRBV10-3 and J usage is TRBJ1-2, with 8 nucleotides matching TRBD1. The CDR3 is made up of 15 amino acids. Germline CDR1 is ENHRY and CDR2 is SYGVKD. J was trimmed by 7 bases and V by 7 bases; bases with no gene match: 14. This chain's CDR3 is CAIKQEDREIFGYTF. CDR3 in DNA: TGTGCCATCAAACAAGAGGACAGGGAAATTTTTGGCTACACCTTC.